Listed below are T cell receptor beta chains from one sample, sequenced in a study of breast tumors, draining lymph nodes, adjacent tissues. MiXCR was run by TCRdb on the multiplex PCR reads, yielding one entry per CDR3 protein. The table includes 200,000 to 300,000 distinct CDR3 sequences, about 33% detected once. The material sequenced was axillary lymph node tissue. All receptors come from a female donor with breast cancer. Some clones in this sample may be carry-over from other donors' samples. The CDR3 runs from the conserved cysteine through the conserved F or W. A D gene is named only where the DNA matches it firmly. A row's size may be missing; if present it is once, few, many or a size class.

d_call,j_call,clone_size,v_call,cdr3_nt,cdr3_aa
NA,TRBJ2-2,NA,TRBV11-3,TGTGCCAGCAGCTCGACTGGAGCGAACACCGGGGAGCTGTTTTTT,CASSSTGANTGELFF
TRBD1,TRBJ1-2,NA,TRBV2,TGTGCCAGCAGCAGCAGGGGGGCTAACTATGGCTACACCTTC,CASSSRGANYGYTF
TRBD2,TRBJ2-1,many,TRBV24-1,TGTGCCACCAGTGATTTAGGTAGCGGGAGTCAAAATGAGCAGTTCTTC,CATSDLGSGSQNEQFF
NA,TRBJ2-5,NA,TRBV15,TGTGCCACCAGCAGAGATCAGGGGCATGAGACCCAGTACTTC,CATSRDQGHETQYF
TRBD2,TRBJ2-3,once,TRBV29-1,TGCAGCGTTGGGAGGACTAGCGGGGGCTTAGATACGCAGTATTTT,CSVGRTSGGLDTQYF
NA,TRBJ2-1,many,TRBV5-1,TGCGCCAGCAGCGGACGATTGGGAAAGTCCTACAATGAGCAGTTCTTC,CASSGRLGKSYNEQFF
TRBD1,TRBJ2-7,NA,TRBV10-3,TGTGCCATCAGTGAGTTGACAGGGCCAACGAGCTCCTACGAGCAGTACTTC,CAISELTGPTSSYEQYF
NA,TRBJ2-7,many,TRBV7-2,TGTGCCAGCAGCTTAAGTTGGTCCTCGGAGCAGTACTTC,CASSLSWSSEQYF
TRBD2,TRBJ2-2,many,TRBV9,TGTGCCAGCAGCGTAGCGATCTTGGCGGGAGCGGAGACCGGGGAGCTGTTTTTT,CASSVAILAGAETGELFF
NA,TRBJ2-3,many,TRBV7-8,TGTGCCAGCAGCCCCAGGTGGGAGCTCACAGATACGCAGTATTTT,CASSPRWELTDTQYF
NA,TRBJ2-7,many,TRBV11-3,TGTGCCAGCAGCCACGACGGGACTGGGCACGAGCAGTACTTC,CASSHDGTGHEQYF
NA,TRBJ1-6,NA,TRBV19,TGTGCCAGTAGTATATCTGGGGAAAATCAGCCCCTCCACTTT,CASSISGENQPLHF
TRBD2,TRBJ2-2,NA,TRBV7-9,TGTGCCAGCAGCTTAGGACTAGCCTATGATGCCGGGGAGCTGTTTTTT,CASSLGLAYDAGELFF
NA,TRBJ2-5,NA,TRBV20-1,TGCAGTGCTAAGAAGGGTGGGACCCAGTACTTC,CSAKKGGTQYF
NA,TRBJ2-5,many,TRBV20-1,TGCAGTGCTAGAGATAGACTCACGCGGGAGACCCAGTACTTC,CSARDRLTRETQYF
NA,TRBJ2-3,many,TRBV19,TGTGCCAGCGGGACTCAGAATACGCAGTATTTT,CASGTQNTQYF
NA,TRBJ2-1,NA,TRBV12-5,TGTGCTAGTGGTTTCCTTGGTTTCCGTAGCTCCTACAATGAGCAGTTCTTC,CASGFLGFRSSYNEQFF
NA,TRBJ1-5,many,TRBV7-8,TGTGCCAGCAGCTTTTTTAATCAGCCCCAGCATTTT,CASSFFNQPQHF
NA,TRBJ1-2,many,TRBV25-1,TGTGCCAGCAGTGAAGATCGGGGGCAATTCTATGGCTACACCTTC,CASSEDRGQFYGYTF
NA,TRBJ1-2,many,TRBV5-1,TGCGCCAGCAGCTATGAAGGGTCGACCTATGGCTACACCTTC,CASSYEGSTYGYTF
NA,TRBJ2-1,NA,TRBV5-4,TGTGCCAGCAGCTTCCGGACTACTGGTAATAAGCAGTTCTTC,CASSFRTTGNKQFF
NA,TRBJ1-1,NA,TRBV15,TGTGCCACCAGCAGAGAAACAGGGTTTTTCGCTGAAGCTTTCTTT,CATSRETGFFAEAFF
NA,TRBJ1-5,many,TRBV7-6,TGTGCCAGCAGCTTAGAGGCAGGTTATCAGCCCCAGCATTTT,CASSLEAGYQPQHF
TRBD2,TRBJ2-1,many,TRBV4-2,TGTGCCAGCAGCCAAGGTACTAGCGGTATCGTGGATGAGCAGTTCTTC,CASSQGTSGIVDEQFF
NA,TRBJ2-5,many,TRBV4-1,TGCGCCAGCAGCCAGGGGAAGGGTCTAGAGACCCAGTACTTC,CASSQGKGLETQYF
TRBD2,TRBJ2-7,many,TRBV2,TGTGCCAGCAGTCGAGAACTAGCGGGGAGCTCCTACGAGCAGTACTTC,CASSRELAGSSYEQYF
NA,TRBJ1-4,NA,TRBV15,TGTGCCACCAGCCGGGGAGGGTTTGAAAAACTGTTTTTT,CATSRGGFEKLFF
TRBD2,TRBJ2-1,NA,TRBV2,TGTGCCAGCAGTGAAGCTTTTGGCGCGGGGGAAACCTACAATGAGCAGTTCTTC,CASSEAFGAGETYNEQFF
NA,TRBJ2-2,many,TRBV24-1,TGTGCCACCAGTGGATCGAGCCCAACAACCGGGGAGCTGTTTTTT,CATSGSSPTTGELFF
TRBD1,TRBJ2-7,many,TRBV7-6,TGTGCCAGCAGCTTAGAGACAGGGTTTCCCTACGAGCAGTACTTC,CASSLETGFPYEQYF
NA,TRBJ1-2,many,TRBV7-9,TGTGCCAGCAGCTACGACAGGAACTATGGCTACACCTTC,CASSYDRNYGYTF
TRBD2,TRBJ2-2,many,TRBV20-1,TGCAGTGCCGGACTAGACACCGGGGAGCTGTTTTTT,CSAGLDTGELFF
NA,TRBJ2-7,few,TRBV27,TGTGCCAGCAGCCATGCACCGACGGACCAGTACTTC,CASSHAPTDQYF
NA,TRBJ1-1,NA,TRBV6-1,TGTGCCAGCAGTGAAGGCTTCAGGGGTTGGGGCACTGAAGCTTTCTTT,CASSEGFRGWGTEAFF
TRBD2,TRBJ2-3,NA,TRBV29-1,TGCAGCGTCGCATCGACTAGCGGGAGGGCAGATACGCAGTATTTT,CSVASTSGRADTQYF
TRBD1,TRBJ1-5,many,TRBV7-2,TGTGCCAGCAGCTTGGGACAGATCAATCAGCCCCAGCATTTT,CASSLGQINQPQHF
NA,TRBJ2-3,many,TRBV7-2,TGTGCCAGCAGCACCCTATCAGATACGCAGTATTTT,CASSTLSDTQYF
NA,TRBJ2-5,many,TRBV15,TGTGCCACCAGCAGAGGTGGGGCTTGGGAGACCCAGTACTTC,CATSRGGAWETQYF
NA,TRBJ2-3,many,TRBV10-3,TGTGCCATCAGTGGGGGGAGCACAGATACGCAGTATTTT,CAISGGSTDTQYF
TRBD2,TRBJ2-3,NA,TRBV6-1,TGTGCCAGCAATCCGGGACTAGCGGGAGATACGCAGTATTTT,CASNPGLAGDTQYF
TRBD2,TRBJ2-7,many,TRBV19,TGTGCCAGTAGTAGGACTAGCACCACCTACGAGCAGTACTTC,CASSRTSTTYEQYF
NA,TRBJ1-4,many,TRBV20-1,TGCAGTGCTAGAGATTGGGATTTAACTAATGAAAAACTGTTTTTT,CSARDWDLTNEKLFF
TRBD1,TRBJ2-7,many,TRBV11-2,TGTGCCAGCAGCTTAGCTGGAACAGGGGGTTTCGAGCAGTACTTC,CASSLAGTGGFEQYF
NA,TRBJ2-1,NA,TRBV9,TGTGCCAGCAGCGATGGCACGGGAGTCAATGAGCAGTTCTTC,CASSDGTGVNEQFF
TRBD2,TRBJ2-7,NA,TRBV11-2,TGTGCCAGCAGCTCCGGGACTAGTAGGGGCGAGCAGTACTTC,CASSSGTSRGEQYF
TRBD2,TRBJ2-7,many,TRBV20-1,TGCAGTGCTAGAGATCCCCGGGAGGTATACGAGCAGTACTTC,CSARDPREVYEQYF
TRBD2,TRBJ2-7,few,TRBV4-1,TGCGCCAGCAGCCAAGAATTTAGGCGGGAGGGTACCTACGAGCAGTACTTC,CASSQEFRREGTYEQYF
NA,TRBJ2-2,many,TRBV14,TGTGCCAGCAGCCAAGGGTTGATCGGGGAGCTGTTTTTT,CASSQGLIGELFF
TRBD2,TRBJ2-5,many,TRBV12-3/TRBV12-4,TGTGCCAGCACCGCTAGCGGGAGGTGGGAGACCCAGTACTTC,CASTASGRWETQYF
NA,TRBJ1-5,many,TRBV30,TGTGCCTGGAGTGTGGGACGAAATCAGCCCCAGCATTTT,CAWSVGRNQPQHF
NA,TRBJ2-7,many,TRBV14,TGTGCCAGCAGCCAAGTTTTCTACGAGCAGTACTTC,CASSQVFYEQYF
TRBD2,TRBJ2-7,many,TRBV5-6,TGTGCCAGCAGCTACGGGACTAGCCAGAGTCGGGAGCAGTACTTC,CASSYGTSQSREQYF
NA,TRBJ1-4,NA,TRBV10-2,TGCGCCAGCAGTGAGTCCGGAGGGGAAAAACTGTTTTTT,CASSESGGEKLFF
NA,TRBJ1-5,NA,TRBV18,TGTGCCAGCTCACGAGGGGATCAGCCCCAGCATTTT,CASSRGDQPQHF
NA,TRBJ2-6,many,TRBV6-5,TGTGCCAGCACAGGGCGGGTTGGGGCCAACGTCCTGACTTTC,CASTGRVGANVLTF
NA,TRBJ2-2,NA,TRBV18,TGTGCCAGCTCAACCAAGGCTCCGGGACCCTACACCGGGGAGCTGTTTTTT,CASSTKAPGPYTGELFF
NA,TRBJ2-3,once,TRBV7-8,TGTGCCAGCAGCCGGCCTGGGGGGGGGGCCCCCAGCACAGATACGCAGTATTTT,CASSRPGGGAPSTDTQYF